The 14 T cell receptor beta chains in this list originate from one sample, sequenced in a study of response to subunit inactivated influenza vaccine (dated by TCRdb to 2016 to 2019). The library was generated by RT-PCR. TCRdb shows the sequencer as Illumina HiSeq 2500. Starting from the raw public reads, TCRdb applied fastp trimming at Q25, assembled clones with MiXCR and retained in-frame beta chains. One record per CDR3 amino acid sequence lists the most common genes and DNA. The sample table shows about 830,000 distinct CDR3 sequences, and roughly 18% are seen once. In total, the top ten clones hold approximately 10% of the sample. Sample: PBMCs from blood, taken 4 to 6 days after vaccination. The receptors derive from a man in his forties or fifties who received an inactivated influenza vaccine. Donor details come from another sample of the same person, matched by shared clones.

This chain joins TRBV28 and TRBJ2-2; TRBD2 matches 12 bases. The CDR3 is 19 residues long. The V and J ends lost 1 base and 5 bases, in that order; junction bases with no gene match: 11. From germline, CDR1 is MDHEN and CDR2 SYDVKM. CDR3 in amino acids: CASSLSGLAGGPFTGELFF. DNA of the CDR3: TGTGCCAGCAGTTTATCCGGGCTAGCGGGAGGGCCCTTTACCGGGGAGCTGTTTTTT.

The table lists this clonotype with many counts. The gene calls are TRBV11-2 and TRBJ2-7; 12 bases fit TRBD2. Germline CDR1 is SGHAT and CDR2 is FQNNGV. This CDR3 has 15 amino acids. Trimming at V came to 5 bases and at J to 3 bases, leaving 5 bases not matched to a gene. CDR3 sequence reads: CASSQGLAGIYEQYF. CDR3 coding DNA: TGTGCCAGCAGCCAGGGACTAGCGGGCATCTACGAGCAGTACTTC. The entire variable domain, with the rest obtained from reference TRBV11-2 and TRBJ2-7, is as follows: EAGVAQSPRYKIIEKRQSVAFWCNPISGHATLYWYQQILGQGPKLLIQFQNNGVVDDSQLPKDRFSAERLKGVDSTLKIQPAKLEDSAVYLCASSQGLAGIYEQYFGPGTRLTVT.

The V and J genes are TRBV4-3 and TRBJ2-7; D is possibly TRBD1 or TRBD2 (5 bases each). This CDR3 spans 14 amino acids. Per germline, CDR1 LGHNA and CDR2 YSLEER. With 8 bases removed from V and 3 bases from J, the gap between germline ends came to 17 bases. The CDR3 loop reads CASERRDRDYEQYF. CDR3 sequence (DNA): TGCGCCAGCGAACGACGGGACCGCGACTACGAGCAGTACTTC.

This clonotype was counted only a few times. The chain has TRBV6-1 and TRBJ2-1; D tentatively reads TRBD1 or TRBD2 (6 bases each). V lost 5 bases to trimming and J lost 6 bases, with 20 bases between them. The length of the CDR3 is 16 residues. Germline V gene data show CDR1 as MNHNS and CDR2 as SASEGT. The CDR3 is CASSKFSGQLSNEQFF. The CDR3 nucleotides are TGTGCCAGCAGTAAATTTAGCGGACAGCTCTCCAATGAGCAGTTCTTC.

The chain has TRBV3-1 and TRBJ2-1; D gene unclear. Germline V gene data show CDR1 as LGHDT and CDR2 as YNNKEL (reference sequence). V was clipped by 2 bases and J by 9 bases, with 5 bases between them. The length of the CDR3 is 11 residues. This CDR3 is CASSQYIEQFF. The CDR3 DNA is TGTGCCAGCAGCCAATATATTGAGCAGTTCTTC.

This clonotype has more than one count but fewer than ten. The V gene is TRBV20-1, the J gene TRBJ2-5, with 11 positions matching TRBD2. Germline V gene sequence: CDR1 DFQATT, CDR2 SNEGSKA (reference sequence). This CDR3 comprises 13 residues. Losses at the gene ends were 4 bases for V and 3 bases for J; bases not matched to a gene: 1. CDR3 loop: CSAKTSGEETQYF. CDR3 nucleotide sequence: TGCAGTGCTAAGACTAGCGGGGAAGAGACCCAGTACTTC.

This clonotype was observed a few times. J is TRBJ2-2 and V is TRBV2, with D perhaps given as TRBD1 or TRBD2 (5 bases each). V lost 7 bases, J lost 4 bases, and 7 bases lay in between. Germline-derived CDR1 and CDR2 are SNHLY and FYNNEI. This CDR3 comprises 12 residues. The CDR3 protein is CASTGSTGELFF. As DNA, the CDR3 is TGTGCCAGCACAGGGAGCACCGGGGAGCTGTTTTTT.

Many counts were recorded for this clonotype. The chain joins TRBV12-3 or TRBV12-4 to TRBJ2-1, with unresolved D. V was pared by 1 base and J by 6 bases, with 10 bases between. The CDR3 is 14 residues long. The CDR3 here is CASSLVGPPNEQFF. Written as DNA, the CDR3 is TGTGCCAGCAGTTTAGTAGGTCCCCCCAATGAGCAGTTCTTC.

The chain employs TRBV10-3 and TRBJ1-5; D call uncertain. The germline CDR1 and CDR2 sequences are ENHRY and SYGVKD. The CDR3 runs 13 residues. V was shortened by 6 bases and J by 7 bases, with 13 bases between the two germline ends. CDR3 protein: CAISEITYQPQHF. The CDR3 DNA reads TGTGCCATCAGCGAGATTACCTACCAGCCCCAGCATTTT.

This clonotype was recorded at least ten times. This chain connects TRBV12-3 or TRBV12-4 to TRBJ2-2, with D hard to call. This CDR3 spans 14 amino acids. V lost 6 bases and J 0 bases, leaving 8 bases between the germline ends. The CDR3 loop is CASRTNANTGELFF. In nucleotides, the CDR3 is TGTGCCAGCAGGACCAACGCGAACACCGGGGAGCTGTTTTTT.

The chain is built from TRBV4-2 and TRBJ2-1; D remains ambiguous. The CDR3 extends over 16 amino acids. V was shortened by 1 base and J by 3 bases, with 13 bases between the two germline ends. Germline V lookup: CDR1 LGHNA, CDR2 YNFKEQ. CDR3 amino acids: CASSQATTPDYNEQFF. The CDR3 DNA is TGTGCCAGCAGCCAAGCGACGACCCCGGACTACAATGAGCAGTTCTTC.

This clonotype has more than one count but fewer than ten. The chain links TRBV6-1 to TRBJ2-2; weak D call: TRBD2 (7 bases). Germline V gene lookup returns CDR1 MNHNS and CDR2 SASEGT. Trimming took off 10 bases at V and 7 bases at J, with 22 bases between the two ends. The CDR3 has 15 amino acids. Written as DNA, the CDR3 is TGTGCCATCGCTAGGGGGGGGGAAAGGATCGGGGAGCTGTTTTTT. This encodes CAIARGGERIGELFF.

The chain carries TRBV10-3 and TRBJ1-2; D might be TRBD1 (6 bases). The CDR3 has 16 residues. The germline V gene encodes CDR1 ENHRY and CDR2 SYGVKD. V was trimmed by 0 bases and J by 4 bases, leaving 15 bases between them. CDR3 in amino acids: CAISESVQGKGYGYTF. The CDR3 coding sequence is TGTGCCATCAGTGAGTCCGTTCAGGGGAAGGGCTATGGCTACACCTTC.

This clonotype has only a few counts. This chain joins TRBV12-3 or TRBV12-4 and TRBJ2-5; 7 bases map to TRBD1. Unmatched junction bases numbered 7, after V lost 10 bases and J lost 2 bases. The CDR3 runs 13 residues. The CDR3 DNA follows: TGTGCCACCACGACGGGACAGCAAGAGACCCAGTACTTC. Translated, it gives CATTTGQQETQYF.